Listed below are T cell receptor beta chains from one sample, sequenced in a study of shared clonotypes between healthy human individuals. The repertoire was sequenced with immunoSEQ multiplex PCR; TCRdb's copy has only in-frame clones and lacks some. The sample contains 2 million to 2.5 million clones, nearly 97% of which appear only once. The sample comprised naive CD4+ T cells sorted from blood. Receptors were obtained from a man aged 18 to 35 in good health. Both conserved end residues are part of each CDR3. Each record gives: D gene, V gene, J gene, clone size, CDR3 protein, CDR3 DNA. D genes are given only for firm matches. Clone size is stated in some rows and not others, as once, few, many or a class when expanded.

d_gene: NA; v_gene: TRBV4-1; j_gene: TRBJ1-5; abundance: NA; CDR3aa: CASSQEAGLGNQPQHF; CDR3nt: TGCGCCAGCAGCCAAGAGGCGGGGTTGGGCAATCAGCCCCAGCATTTT
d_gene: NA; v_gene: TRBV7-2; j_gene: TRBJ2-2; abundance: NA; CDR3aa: CASSYRRDTGELFF; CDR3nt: TGTGCCAGCAGCTACAGGCGGGACACCGGGGAGCTGTTTTTT
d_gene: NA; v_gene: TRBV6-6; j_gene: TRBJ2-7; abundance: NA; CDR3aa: CASTQGPRGEQYF; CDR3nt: TGTGCCAGCACACAGGGTCCCAGGGGAGAGCAGTACTTC
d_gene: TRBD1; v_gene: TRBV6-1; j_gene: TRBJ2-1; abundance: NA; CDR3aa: CASSEARGQGQFF; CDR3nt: TGTGCCAGCAGTGAAGCGCGGGGACAGGGGCAGTTCTTC
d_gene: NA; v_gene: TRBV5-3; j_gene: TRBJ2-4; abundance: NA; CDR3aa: CARSPFPNEGKLTKNIQYF; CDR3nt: TGTGCCAGAAGCCCCTTCCCCAATGAAGGGAAACTAACCAAAAACATTCAGTACTTC
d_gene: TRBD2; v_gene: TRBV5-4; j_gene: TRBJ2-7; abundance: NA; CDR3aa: CASSLGPSGRYEQYF; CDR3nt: TGTGCCAGCAGCTTGGGTCCTAGCGGGAGGTACGAGCAGTACTTC
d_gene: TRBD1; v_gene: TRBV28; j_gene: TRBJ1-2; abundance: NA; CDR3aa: CASSYDRVGGYTF; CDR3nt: TGTGCCAGCAGCTACGACAGGGTGGGTGGCTACACCTTC
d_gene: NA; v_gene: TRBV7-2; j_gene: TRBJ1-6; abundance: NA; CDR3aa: CASSPDSYNSPLHF; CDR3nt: TGTGCCAGCAGCCCGGACTCCTATAATTCACCCCTCCACTTT
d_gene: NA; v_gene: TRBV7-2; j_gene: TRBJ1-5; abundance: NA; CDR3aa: CASSLDYQPQHF; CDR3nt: TGTGCCAGCAGCTTAGACTATCAGCCCCAGCATTTT
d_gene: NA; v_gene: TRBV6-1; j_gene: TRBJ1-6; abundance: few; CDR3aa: CASSEGGSPLHF; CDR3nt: TGTGCCAGCAGTGAAGGGGGTTCACCCCTCCACTTT
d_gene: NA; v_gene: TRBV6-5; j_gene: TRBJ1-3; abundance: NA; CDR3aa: CASRRGFSGNTIYF; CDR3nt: TGTGCCAGCAGGAGGGGGTTTTCTGGAAACACCATATATTTT
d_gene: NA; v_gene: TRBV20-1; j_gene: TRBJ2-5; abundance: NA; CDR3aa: CSAREETQYF; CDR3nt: TGCAGTGCCCGGGAAGAGACCCAGTACTTC
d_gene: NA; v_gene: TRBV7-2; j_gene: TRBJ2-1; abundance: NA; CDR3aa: CASSLAGAEQFF; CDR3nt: TGTGCCAGCAGCTTAGCGGGAGCGGAGCAGTTCTTC
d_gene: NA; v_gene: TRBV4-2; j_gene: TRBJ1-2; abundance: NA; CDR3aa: CASSQEGQSGYTF; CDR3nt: TGTGCCAGCAGCCAGGAAGGACAGTCTGGCTACACCTTC
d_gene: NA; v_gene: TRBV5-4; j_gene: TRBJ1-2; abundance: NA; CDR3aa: CASSLEQGNGYTF; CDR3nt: TGTGCCAGCAGCTTGGAGCAGGGTAATGGCTACACCTTC
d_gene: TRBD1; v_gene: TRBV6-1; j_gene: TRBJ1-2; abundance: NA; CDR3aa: CASSENSGQTNF; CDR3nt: TGTGCCAGCAGTGAAAATTCGGGACAGACCAACTTC
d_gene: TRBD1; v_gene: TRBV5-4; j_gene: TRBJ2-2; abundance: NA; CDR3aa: CASSRGQGSNTGELFF; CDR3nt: TGTGCCAGCAGCAGAGGACAGGGATCGAACACCGGGGAGCTGTTTTTT
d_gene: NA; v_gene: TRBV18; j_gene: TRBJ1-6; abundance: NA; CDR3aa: CASSVQSEDSPLHF; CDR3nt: TGTGCCAGCTCAGTTCAGAGTGAGGATTCACCCCTCCACTTT
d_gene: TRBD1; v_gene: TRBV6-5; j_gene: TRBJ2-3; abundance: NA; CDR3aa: CASSVHRGLTDTQYF; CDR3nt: TGTGCCAGCAGTGTCCACAGGGGGCTCACAGATACGCAGTATTTT
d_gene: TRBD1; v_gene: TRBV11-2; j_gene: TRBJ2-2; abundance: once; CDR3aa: CASSLAGQVSGELFF; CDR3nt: TGTGCCAGCAGCTTAGCGGGACAGGTGTCCGGGGAGCTGTTTTTT
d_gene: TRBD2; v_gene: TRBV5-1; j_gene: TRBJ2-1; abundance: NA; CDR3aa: CASSFSGSYNEQFF; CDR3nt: TGCGCCAGCAGCTTTAGCGGGAGCTACAATGAGCAGTTCTTC
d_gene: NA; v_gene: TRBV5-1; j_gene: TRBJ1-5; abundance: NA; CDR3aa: CASSLQVDQPQHF; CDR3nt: TGCGCCAGCAGCTTACAGGTAGATCAGCCCCAGCATTTT
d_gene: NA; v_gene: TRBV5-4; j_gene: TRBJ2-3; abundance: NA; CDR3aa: CASSPTGRTDTQYF; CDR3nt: TGTGCCAGCAGTCCTACAGGACGTACAGATACGCAGTATTTT
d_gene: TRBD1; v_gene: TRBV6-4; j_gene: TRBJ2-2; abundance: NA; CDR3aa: CASRETGYSGELFF; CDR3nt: TGTGCCAGCAGAGAGACAGGGTATAGCGGGGAGCTGTTTTTT
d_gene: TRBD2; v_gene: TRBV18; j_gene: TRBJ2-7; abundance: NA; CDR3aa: CASSIRTSGSYEQYF; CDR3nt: TGTGCCAGCTCAATACGGACTAGCGGCTCCTACGAGCAGTACTTC
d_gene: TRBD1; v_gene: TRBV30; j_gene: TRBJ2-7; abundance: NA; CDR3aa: CAWSAGQGPYEQYF; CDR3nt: TGTGCCTGGAGTGCGGGACAGGGTCCCTACGAGCAGTACTTC
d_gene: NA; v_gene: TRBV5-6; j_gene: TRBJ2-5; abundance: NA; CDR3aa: CASSRLDRMETQYF; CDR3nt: TGTGCCAGCAGCCGACTAGACCGCATGGAGACCCAGTACTTC
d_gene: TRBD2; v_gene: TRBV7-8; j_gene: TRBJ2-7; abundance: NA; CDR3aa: CASSLEGRGLAGGRYEQYF; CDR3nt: TGTGCCAGCAGCTTAGAAGGGAGGGGACTAGCGGGAGGACGCTACGAGCAGTACTTC
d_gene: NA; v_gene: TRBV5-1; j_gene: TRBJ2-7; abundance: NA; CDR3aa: CASSPGDLRFEQYF; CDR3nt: TGCGCCAGCAGCCCCGGAGACCTCCGGTTCGAGCAGTACTTC
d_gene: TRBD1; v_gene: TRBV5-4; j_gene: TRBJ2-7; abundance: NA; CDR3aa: CASSQTGSSSYEQYF; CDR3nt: TGTGCCAGCAGTCAGACAGGGTCCAGCTCCTACGAGCAGTACTTC
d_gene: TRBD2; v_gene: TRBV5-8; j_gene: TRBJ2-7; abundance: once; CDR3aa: CASSSRLAGDEQYF; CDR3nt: TGTGCCAGCAGCTCGAGACTAGCGGGAGACGAGCAGTACTTC
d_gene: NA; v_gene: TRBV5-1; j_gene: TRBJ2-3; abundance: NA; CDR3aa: CASEGGPDTQYF; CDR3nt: TGCGCCAGCGAAGGGGGGCCAGATACGCAGTATTTT
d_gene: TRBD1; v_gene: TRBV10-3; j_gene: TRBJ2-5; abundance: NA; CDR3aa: CAIGAPGTEETQYF; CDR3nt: TGTGCCATCGGGGCCCCCGGGACAGAAGAGACCCAGTACTTC
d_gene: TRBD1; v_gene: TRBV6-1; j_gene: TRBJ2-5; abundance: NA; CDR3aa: CASRQGAIGQETQYF; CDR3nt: TGTGCCAGCAGGCAGGGGGCGATAGGCCAAGAGACCCAGTACTTC
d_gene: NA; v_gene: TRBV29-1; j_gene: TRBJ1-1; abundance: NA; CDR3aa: CSVDYGVNTEAFF; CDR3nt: TGCAGCGTTGATTATGGGGTGAACACTGAAGCTTTCTTT
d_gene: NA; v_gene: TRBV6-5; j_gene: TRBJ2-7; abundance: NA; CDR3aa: CASRTGYYSYEQYF; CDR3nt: TGTGCCAGCAGGACAGGCTATTACTCCTACGAGCAGTACTTC
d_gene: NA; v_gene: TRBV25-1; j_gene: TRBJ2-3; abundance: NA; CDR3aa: CASSRGLIGDTQYF; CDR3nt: TGTGCCAGCTCTAGGGGGTTGATCGGGGATACGCAGTATTTT
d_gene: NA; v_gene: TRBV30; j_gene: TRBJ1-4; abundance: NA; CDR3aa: CAWGGSPNEKLFF; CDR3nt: TGTGCCTGGGGAGGAAGTCCTAATGAAAAACTGTTTTTT
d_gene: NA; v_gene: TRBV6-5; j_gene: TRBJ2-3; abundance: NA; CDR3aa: CASTRGQGDTQYF; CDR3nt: TGTGCCAGCACCCGCGGGCAAGGAGATACGCAGTATTTT
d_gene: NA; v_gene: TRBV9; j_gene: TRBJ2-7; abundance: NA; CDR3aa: CASSPTRGTHEQYF; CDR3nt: TGTGCCAGCAGCCCAACTAGGGGCACCCACGAGCAGTACTTC
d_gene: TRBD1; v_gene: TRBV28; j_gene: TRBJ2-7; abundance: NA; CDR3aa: CASSLPGTASSYEQYF; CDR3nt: TGTGCCAGCAGTCTACCCGGGACAGCCAGCTCCTACGAGCAGTACTTC
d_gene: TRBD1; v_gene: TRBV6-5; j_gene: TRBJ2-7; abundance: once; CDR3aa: CASSPSGDRGYEQYF; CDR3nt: TGTGCCAGCTCGCCCTCAGGAGACAGGGGGTACGAGCAGTACTTC
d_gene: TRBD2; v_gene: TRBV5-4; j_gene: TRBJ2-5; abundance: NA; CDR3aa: CASSLVDKAGETQYF; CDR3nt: TGTGCCAGCAGCTTGGTGGACAAAGCGGGGGAGACCCAGTACTTC
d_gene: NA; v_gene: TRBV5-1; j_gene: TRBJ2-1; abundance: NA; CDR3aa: CASSLVSNSYNEQFF; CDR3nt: TGCGCCAGCAGCTTGGTCAGTAACTCCTACAATGAGCAGTTCTTC
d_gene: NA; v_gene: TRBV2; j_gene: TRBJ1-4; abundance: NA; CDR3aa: CASSEMSKRNEKLFF; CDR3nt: TGTGCCAGCAGTGAAATGTCTAAACGGAATGAAAAACTGTTTTTT
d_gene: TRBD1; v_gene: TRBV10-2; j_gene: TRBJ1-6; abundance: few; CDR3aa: CATIDRGGSPLHF; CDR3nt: TGCGCCACCATTGACAGGGGAGGCTCACCCCTCCACTTT
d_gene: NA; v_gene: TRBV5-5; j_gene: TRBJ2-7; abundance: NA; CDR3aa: CASSFERSSYEQYF; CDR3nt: TGTGCCAGCAGCTTTGAAAGAAGCTCCTACGAGCAGTACTTC
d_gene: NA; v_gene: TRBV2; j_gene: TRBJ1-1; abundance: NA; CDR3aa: CASSGGWGLNTEAFF; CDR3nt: TGTGCCAGCAGTGGTGGATGGGGCCTGAACACTGAAGCTTTCTTT
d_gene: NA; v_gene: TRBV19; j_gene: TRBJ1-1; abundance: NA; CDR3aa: CASKWGGTLNTEAFF; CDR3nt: TGTGCCAGTAAGTGGGGGGGCACGTTGAACACTGAAGCTTTCTTT
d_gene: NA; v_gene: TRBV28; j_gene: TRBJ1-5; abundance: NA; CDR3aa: CASSSRPGGGNQPQHF; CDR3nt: TGTGCCAGCAGTTCACGACCCGGCGGGGGCAATCAGCCCCAGCATTTT
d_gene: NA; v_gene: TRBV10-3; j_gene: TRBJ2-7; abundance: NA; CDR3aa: CAISEKLGLPYIEQYF; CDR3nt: TGTGCCATCAGTGAGAAATTGGGACTCCCCTACATCGAGCAGTACTTC
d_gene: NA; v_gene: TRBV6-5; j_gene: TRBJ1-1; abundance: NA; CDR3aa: CASSRGDTEAFF; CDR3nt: TGTGCCAGCAGTAGGGGGGACACTGAAGCTTTCTTT
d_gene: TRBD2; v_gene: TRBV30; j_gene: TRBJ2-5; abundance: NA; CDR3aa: CAWIRREGLTKETQYF; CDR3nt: TGTGCCTGGATACGGCGGGAGGGCCTCACTAAAGAGACCCAGTACTTC
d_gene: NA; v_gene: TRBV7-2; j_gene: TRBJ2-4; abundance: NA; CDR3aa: CASSEGGSKNIQYF; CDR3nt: TGTGCCAGCAGCGAGGGGGGATCCAAAAACATTCAGTACTTC